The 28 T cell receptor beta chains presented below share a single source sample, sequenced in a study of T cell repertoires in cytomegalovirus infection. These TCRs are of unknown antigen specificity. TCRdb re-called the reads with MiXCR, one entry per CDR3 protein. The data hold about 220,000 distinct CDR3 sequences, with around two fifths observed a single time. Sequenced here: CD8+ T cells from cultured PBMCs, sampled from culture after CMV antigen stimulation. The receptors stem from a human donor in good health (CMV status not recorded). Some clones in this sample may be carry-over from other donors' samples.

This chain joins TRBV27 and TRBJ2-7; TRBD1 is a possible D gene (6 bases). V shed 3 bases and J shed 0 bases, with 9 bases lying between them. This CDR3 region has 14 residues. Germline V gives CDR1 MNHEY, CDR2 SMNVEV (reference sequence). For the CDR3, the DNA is TGTGCCAGCAGTTTCAGGGGAGTCTCCTACGAGCAGTACTTC. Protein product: CASSFRGVSYEQYF.

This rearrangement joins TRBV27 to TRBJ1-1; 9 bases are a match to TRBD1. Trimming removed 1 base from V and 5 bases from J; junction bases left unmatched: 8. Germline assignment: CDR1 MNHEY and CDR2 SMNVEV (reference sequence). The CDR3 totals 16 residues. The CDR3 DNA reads TGTGCCAGCAGTTTATGGTACAGGGGGCGAATAACTGAAGCTTTCTTT. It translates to CASSLWYRGRITEAFF.

The CDR3 sequence: CASSSGTTNEQFF. The CDR3 nucleotides are TGTGCCAGCTCATCCGGGACTACCAATGAGCAGTTCTTC. The chain has TRBV18 and TRBJ2-1; the match to TRBD2 covers 7 bases. The V segment lost 5 bases and the J segment 6 bases; nucleotides outside the gene matches: 4. Germline CDR1 reads KGHSH; CDR2 reads LQKENI. CDR3 length: 13 amino acids.

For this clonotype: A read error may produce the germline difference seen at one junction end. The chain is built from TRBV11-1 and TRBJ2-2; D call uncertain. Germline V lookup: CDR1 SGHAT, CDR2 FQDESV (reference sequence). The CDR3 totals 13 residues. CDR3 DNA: TGTGCCAGCAGCTTAGTAAACATCGGGGAGCTGTTTTTT. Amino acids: CASSLVNIGELFF.

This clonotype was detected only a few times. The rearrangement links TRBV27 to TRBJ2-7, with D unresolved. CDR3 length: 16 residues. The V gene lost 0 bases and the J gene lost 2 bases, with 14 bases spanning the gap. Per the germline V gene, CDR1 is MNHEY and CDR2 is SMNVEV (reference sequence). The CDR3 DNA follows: TGTGCCAGCAGTTTATCGGGCAGCTCCCTACCCTACGAGCAGTACTTC. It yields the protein CASSLSGSSLPYEQYF.

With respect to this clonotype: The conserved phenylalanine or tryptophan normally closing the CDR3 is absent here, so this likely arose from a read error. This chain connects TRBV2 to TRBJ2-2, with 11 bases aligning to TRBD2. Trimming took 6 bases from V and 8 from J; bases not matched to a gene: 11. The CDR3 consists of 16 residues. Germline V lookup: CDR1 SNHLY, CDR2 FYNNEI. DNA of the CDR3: TGTGCCAGCAGGCAGACTAGCGGGGCGGTTTGGGGGGAGCTGTTTTTG. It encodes CASRQTSGAVWGELFL.

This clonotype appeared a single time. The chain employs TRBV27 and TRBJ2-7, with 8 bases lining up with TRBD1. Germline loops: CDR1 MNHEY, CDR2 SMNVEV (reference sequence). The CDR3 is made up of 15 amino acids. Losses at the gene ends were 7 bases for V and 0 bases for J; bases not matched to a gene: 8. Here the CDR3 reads CASTQTGAHSYEQYF. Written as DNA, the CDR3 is TGTGCCAGCACCCAGACAGGGGCTCACTCCTACGAGCAGTACTTC.

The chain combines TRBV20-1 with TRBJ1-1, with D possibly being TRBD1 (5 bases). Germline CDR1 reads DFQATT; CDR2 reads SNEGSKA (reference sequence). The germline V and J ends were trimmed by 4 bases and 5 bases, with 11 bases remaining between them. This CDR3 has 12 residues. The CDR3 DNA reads TGCAGTGCTAATTTGGGGGGGACTGAAGCTTTCTTT. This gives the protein CSANLGGTEAFF.

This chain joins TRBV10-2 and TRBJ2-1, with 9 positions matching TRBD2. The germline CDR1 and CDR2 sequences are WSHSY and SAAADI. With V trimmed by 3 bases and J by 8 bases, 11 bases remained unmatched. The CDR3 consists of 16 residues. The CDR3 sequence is CASSDRAGGVSYEQFF. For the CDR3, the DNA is TGCGCCAGCAGTGATAGGGCGGGGGGGGTATCCTATGAGCAGTTCTTC.

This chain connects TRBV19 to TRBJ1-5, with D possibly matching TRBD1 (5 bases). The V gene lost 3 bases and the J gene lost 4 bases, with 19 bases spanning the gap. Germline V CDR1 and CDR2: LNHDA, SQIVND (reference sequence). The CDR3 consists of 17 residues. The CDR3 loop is CASSIRWRDEQNQPQHF. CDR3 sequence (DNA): TGTGCCAGTAGTATTCGGTGGCGGGACGAACAAAATCAGCCCCAGCATTTT.

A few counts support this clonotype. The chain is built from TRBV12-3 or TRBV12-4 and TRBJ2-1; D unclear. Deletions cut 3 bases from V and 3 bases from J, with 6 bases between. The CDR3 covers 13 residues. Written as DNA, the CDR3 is TGTGCCAGCAGTTTCGACGGCTACAATGAGCAGTTCTTC. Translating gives CASSFDGYNEQFF.

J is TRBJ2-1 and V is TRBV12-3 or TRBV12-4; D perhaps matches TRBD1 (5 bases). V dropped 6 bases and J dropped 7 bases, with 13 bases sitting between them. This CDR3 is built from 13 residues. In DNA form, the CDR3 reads TGTGCCAGCAGGTCACCTCAGGGTAATGAGCAGTTCTTC. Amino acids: CASRSPQGNEQFF.

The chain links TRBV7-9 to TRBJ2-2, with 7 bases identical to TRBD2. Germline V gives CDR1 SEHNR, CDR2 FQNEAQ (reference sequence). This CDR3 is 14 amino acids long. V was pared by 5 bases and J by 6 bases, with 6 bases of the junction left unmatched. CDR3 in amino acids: CASSHPRGAGELFF. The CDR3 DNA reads TGTGCCAGCAGCCACCCACGGGGGGCCGGGGAGCTGTTTTTT.

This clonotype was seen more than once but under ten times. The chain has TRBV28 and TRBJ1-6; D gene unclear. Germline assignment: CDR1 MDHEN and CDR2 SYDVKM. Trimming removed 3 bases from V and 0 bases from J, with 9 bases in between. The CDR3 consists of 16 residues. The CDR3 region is CASSFERNSYNSPLHF. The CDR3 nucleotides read TGTGCCAGCAGTTTTGAAAGGAACTCCTATAATTCACCCCTCCACTTT.

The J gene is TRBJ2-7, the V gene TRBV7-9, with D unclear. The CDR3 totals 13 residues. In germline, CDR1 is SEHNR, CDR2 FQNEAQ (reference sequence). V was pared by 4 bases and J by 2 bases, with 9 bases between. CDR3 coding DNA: TGTGCCAGCAGCTCTTCCCGGGCCTACGAGCAGTACTTC. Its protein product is CASSSSRAYEQYF.

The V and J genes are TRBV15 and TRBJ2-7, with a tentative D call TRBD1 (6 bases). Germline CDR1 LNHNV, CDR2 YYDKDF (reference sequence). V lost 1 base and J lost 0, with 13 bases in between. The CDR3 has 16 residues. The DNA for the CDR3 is TGTGCCACCAGCAGAGGAACAGGGCCGAGCTCCTACGAGCAGTACTTC. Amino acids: CATSRGTGPSSYEQYF.

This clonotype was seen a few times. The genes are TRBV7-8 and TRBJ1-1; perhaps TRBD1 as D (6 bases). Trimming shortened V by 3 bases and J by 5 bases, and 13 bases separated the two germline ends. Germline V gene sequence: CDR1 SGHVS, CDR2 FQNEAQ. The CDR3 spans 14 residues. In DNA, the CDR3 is TGTGCCAGCAGCTTGGAAGGGGGTGGTACTGAAGCTTTCTTT. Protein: CASSLEGGGTEAFF.

The CDR3 DNA reads as TGTGCCAGCAGCTTAGTTGGGGCTCCTGGGGCCAACGTCCTGACTTTC. Translation: CASSLVGAPGANVLTF. V usage is TRBV7-8 and J usage is TRBJ2-6; perhaps TRBD1 as D (5 bases). The length of the CDR3 is 16 residues. Germline V CDR1 and CDR2: SGHVS, FQNEAQ. The V and J ends lost 1 base and 2 bases respectively, with 9 bases between them.

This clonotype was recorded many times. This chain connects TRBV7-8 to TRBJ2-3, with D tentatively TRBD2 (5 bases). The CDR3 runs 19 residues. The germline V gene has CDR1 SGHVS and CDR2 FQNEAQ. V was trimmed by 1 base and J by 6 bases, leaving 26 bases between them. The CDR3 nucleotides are TGTGCCAGCAGCTTAGAGCGGACCCCTGGAGACTTCGAGTACGATACGCAGTATTTT. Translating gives CASSLERTPGDFEYDTQYF.

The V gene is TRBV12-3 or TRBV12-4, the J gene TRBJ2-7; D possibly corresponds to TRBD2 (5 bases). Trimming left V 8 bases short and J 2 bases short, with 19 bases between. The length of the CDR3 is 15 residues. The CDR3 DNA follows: TGTGCCAGCGGCAGAACGAGCGGAGGACCCTACGAGCAGTACTTC. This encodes CASGRTSGGPYEQYF.

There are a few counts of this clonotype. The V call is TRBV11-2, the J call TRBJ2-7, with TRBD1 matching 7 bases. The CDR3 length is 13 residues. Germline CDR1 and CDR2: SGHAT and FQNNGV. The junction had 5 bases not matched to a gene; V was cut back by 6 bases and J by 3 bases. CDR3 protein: CASRSDRVYEQYF. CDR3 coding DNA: TGTGCCAGCAGGTCCGACAGGGTCTACGAGCAGTACTTC.

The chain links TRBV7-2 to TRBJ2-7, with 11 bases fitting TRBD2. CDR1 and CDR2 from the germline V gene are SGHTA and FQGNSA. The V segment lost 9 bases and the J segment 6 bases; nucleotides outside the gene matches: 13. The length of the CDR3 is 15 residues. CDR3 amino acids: CARSPFVLAGGEQYF. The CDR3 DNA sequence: TGTGCCAGAAGCCCCTTCGTTCTAGCGGGAGGCGAGCAGTACTTC.

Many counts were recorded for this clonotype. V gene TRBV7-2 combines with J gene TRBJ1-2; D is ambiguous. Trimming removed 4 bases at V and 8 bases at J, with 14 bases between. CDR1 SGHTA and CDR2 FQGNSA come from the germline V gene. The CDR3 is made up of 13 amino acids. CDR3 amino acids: CASSSTGERGYTF. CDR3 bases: TGTGCCAGCAGCTCCACCGGGGAGCGGGGCTACACCTTC.

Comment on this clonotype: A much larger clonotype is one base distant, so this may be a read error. Here the CDR3 reads CASSLDGGYTEAFF. The CDR3 DNA follows: TGTGCCAGCAGCTTAGACGGGGGGTACACTGAAGCTTTCTTT. The V and J genes are TRBV7-6 and TRBJ1-1, with TRBD1 as a possible D gene (5 bases). V was trimmed by 1 base and J by 3 bases, leaving 9 bases between them. Germline V gives CDR1 SGHVS, CDR2 FNYEAQ. CDR3 length: 14 amino acids.

The CDR3 spells CASSWDSRGTGELFF. CDR3 bases: TGCGCCAGCAGCTGGGACTCCAGGGGAACCGGGGAGCTGTTTTTT. This chain connects TRBV5-1 to TRBJ2-2, with D possibly being TRBD1 or TRBD2 (6 bases each). V shed 3 bases and J shed 5 bases, with 14 bases lying between them. CDR1 and CDR2 from the germline V gene are SGHRS and YFSETQ. The CDR3 covers 15 residues.

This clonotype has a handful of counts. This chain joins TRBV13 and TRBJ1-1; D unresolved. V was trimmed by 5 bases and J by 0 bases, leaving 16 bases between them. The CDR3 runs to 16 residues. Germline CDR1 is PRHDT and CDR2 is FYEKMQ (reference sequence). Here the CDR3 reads CASSLRTAVLNTEAFF. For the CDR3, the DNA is TGTGCCAGCAGCCTTCGGACGGCTGTCTTGAACACTGAAGCTTTCTTT.

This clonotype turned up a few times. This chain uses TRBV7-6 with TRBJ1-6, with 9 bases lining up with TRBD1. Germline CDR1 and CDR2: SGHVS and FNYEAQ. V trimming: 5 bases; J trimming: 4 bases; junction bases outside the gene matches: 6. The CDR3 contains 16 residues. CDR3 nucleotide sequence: TGTGCCAGCAGCCCAGAGGGACAGGGATATAATTCACCCCTCCACTTT. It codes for CASSPEGQGYNSPLHF.

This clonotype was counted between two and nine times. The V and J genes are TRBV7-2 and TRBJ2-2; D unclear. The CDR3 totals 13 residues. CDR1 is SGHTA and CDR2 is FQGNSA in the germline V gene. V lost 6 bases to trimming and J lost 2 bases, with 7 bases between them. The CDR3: CASSYLNTGELFF. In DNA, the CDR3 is TGTGCCAGCAGTTACCTAAACACCGGGGAGCTGTTTTTT.